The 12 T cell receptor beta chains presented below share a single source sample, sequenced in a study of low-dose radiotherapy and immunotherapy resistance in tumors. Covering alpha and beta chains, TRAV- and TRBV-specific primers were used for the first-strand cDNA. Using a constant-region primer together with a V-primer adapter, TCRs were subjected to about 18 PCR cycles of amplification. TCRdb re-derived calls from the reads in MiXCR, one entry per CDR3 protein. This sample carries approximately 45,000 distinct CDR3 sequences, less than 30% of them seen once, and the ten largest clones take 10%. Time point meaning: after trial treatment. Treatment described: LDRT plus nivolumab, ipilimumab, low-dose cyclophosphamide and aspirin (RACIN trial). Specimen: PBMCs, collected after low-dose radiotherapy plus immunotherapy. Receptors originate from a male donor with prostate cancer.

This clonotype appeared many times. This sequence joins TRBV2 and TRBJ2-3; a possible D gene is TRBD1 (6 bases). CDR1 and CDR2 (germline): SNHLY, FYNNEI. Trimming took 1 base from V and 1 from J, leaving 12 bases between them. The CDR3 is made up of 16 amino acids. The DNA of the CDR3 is TGTGCCAGCAGTGAAGTGGGGGCGGGCGGCACAGATACGCAGTATTTT. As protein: CASSEVGAGGTDTQYF.

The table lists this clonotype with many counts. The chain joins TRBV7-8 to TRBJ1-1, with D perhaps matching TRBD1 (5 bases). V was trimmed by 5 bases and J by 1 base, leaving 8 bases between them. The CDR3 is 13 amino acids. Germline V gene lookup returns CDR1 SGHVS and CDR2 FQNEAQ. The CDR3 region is CASSATGNTEAFF. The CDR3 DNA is TGTGCCAGCAGCGCCACAGGGAACACTGAAGCTTTCTTT.

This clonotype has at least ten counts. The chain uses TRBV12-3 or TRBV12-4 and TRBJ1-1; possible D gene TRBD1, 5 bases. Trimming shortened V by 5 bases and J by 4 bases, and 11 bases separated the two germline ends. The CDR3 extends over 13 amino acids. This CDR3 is CASSPWGGTEAFF. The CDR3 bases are TGTGCCAGCAGTCCCTGGGGGGGCACTGAAGCTTTCTTT.

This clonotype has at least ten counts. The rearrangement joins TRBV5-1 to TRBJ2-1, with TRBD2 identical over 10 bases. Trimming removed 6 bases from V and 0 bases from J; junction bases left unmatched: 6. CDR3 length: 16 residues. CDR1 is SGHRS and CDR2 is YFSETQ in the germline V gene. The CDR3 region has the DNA TGCGCCAGCACAATTAGCGGGAGGAGCTCCTACAATGAGCAGTTCTTC. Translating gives CASTISGRSSYNEQFF.

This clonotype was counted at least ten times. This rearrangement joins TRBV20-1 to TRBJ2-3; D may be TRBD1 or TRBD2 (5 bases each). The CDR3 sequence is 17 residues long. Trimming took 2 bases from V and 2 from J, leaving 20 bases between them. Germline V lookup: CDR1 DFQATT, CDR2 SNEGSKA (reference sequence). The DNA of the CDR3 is TGCAGTGCTAGATCCGACAGTGGGACGACTATCACAGATACGCAGTATTTT. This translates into CSARSDSGTTITDTQYF.

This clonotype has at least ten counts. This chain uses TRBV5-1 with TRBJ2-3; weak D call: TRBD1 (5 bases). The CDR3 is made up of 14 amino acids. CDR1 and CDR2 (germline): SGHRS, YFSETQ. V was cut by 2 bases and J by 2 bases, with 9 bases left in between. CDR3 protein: CASSLRQNTDTQYF. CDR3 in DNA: TGCGCCAGCAGCTTACGACAGAACACAGATACGCAGTATTTT.

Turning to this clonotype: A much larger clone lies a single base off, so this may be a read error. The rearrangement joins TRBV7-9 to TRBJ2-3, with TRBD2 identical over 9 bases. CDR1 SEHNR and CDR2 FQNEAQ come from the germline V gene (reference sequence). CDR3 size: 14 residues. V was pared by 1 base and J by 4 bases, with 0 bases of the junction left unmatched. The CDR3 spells CASSLGGRADTQYF. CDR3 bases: TGTGCCAGCAGCTTAGGCGGGAGGGCAGATACGCAGTATTTT. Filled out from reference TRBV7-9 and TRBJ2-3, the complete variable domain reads DTGVSQNPRHKITKRGQNVTFRCDPISEHNRLYWYRQTLGQGPEFLTYFQNEAQLEKSRLLSDRFSAERPKGSFSTLEIQRTEQGDSAMYLCASSLGGRADTQYFGPGTRLTVL.

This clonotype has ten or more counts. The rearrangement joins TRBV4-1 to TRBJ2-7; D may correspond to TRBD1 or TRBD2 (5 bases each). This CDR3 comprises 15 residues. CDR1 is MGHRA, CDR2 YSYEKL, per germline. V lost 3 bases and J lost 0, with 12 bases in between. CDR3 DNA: TGCGCCAGCAGCCAGGCACGGGACGGCTCCTACGAGCAGTACTTC. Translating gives CASSQARDGSYEQYF.

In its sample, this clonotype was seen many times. The CDR3 sequence is CASSQMPGETQYF. CDR3 nucleotide sequence: TGTGCCAGCAGCCAAATGCCCGGAGAGACCCAGTACTTC. This rearrangement joins TRBV3-1 to TRBJ2-5; D uncertain. V was trimmed by 2 bases and J by 4 bases, leaving 8 bases between them. The CDR3 sequence is 13 residues long. Germline values: CDR1 LGHDT, CDR2 YNNKEL (reference sequence).

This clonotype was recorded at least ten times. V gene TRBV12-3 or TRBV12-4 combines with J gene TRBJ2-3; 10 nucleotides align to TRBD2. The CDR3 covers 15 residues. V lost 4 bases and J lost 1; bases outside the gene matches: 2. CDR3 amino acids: CASSSGTSGTDTQYF. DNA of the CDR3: TGTGCCAGCAGTTCCGGGACTAGCGGCACAGATACGCAGTATTTT.

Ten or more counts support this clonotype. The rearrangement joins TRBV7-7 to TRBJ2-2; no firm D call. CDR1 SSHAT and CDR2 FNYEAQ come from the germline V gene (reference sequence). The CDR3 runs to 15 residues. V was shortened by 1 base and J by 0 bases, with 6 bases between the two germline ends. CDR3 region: CASSLESSNTGELFF. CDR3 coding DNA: TGTGCCAGCAGCTTAGAAAGTTCGAACACCGGGGAGCTGTTTTTT.

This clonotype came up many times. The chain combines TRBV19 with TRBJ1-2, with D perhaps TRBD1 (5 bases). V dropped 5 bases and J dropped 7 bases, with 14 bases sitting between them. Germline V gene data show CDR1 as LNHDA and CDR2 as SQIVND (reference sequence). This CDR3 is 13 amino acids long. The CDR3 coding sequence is TGTGCCAGTAGTCCGGGGCGTTATTTTGGCTACACCTTC. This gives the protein CASSPGRYFGYTF.